This paragraph covers one T cell receptor (beta chain) sequence. These data originate in a study of cytomegalovirus exposure and HLA in healthy donors. The germline V gene encodes CDR1 MNHNS and CDR2 SASEGT. The CDR3 is 14 residues long. Trimming cost V 3 bases and J 3 bases, with 11 bases left between them. Data came from immunoSEQ multiplex PCR; TCRdb stores just in-frame clones and leaves some out. The table shows about 160,000 clones, with 80% to 90% occurring only once. Donors were drawn from the 120-subject validation cohort, separate from the roughly 700-subject first cohort. The source of this sequence is a woman aged 30 to 39 in good health and CMV-seronegative. This sequence joins TRBV6-1 and TRBJ1-2; D gene unclear. Sequenced sample: PBMCs. The CDR3 is CASSEAYGDYGYTF. For the CDR3, the DNA is TGTGCCAGCAGTGAGGCGTACGGGGACTATGGCTACACCTTC.